The subject of this entry is one T cell receptor (beta chain). The antigen remains unidentified. There are 15 residues in the CDR3. From germline, CDR1 is SGDLS and CDR2 YYNGEE. The V end was cut by 0 bases, the J end by 9 bases, with 18 bases between. The entry originates in a study of cytomegalovirus exposure and HLA in healthy donors. Across the whole study: The Caucasian-associated ancestry cluster contained about four fifths of the roughly 400 genotyped donors. Study conclusions and caveats: Immune exposure information comprised only CMV serostatus. Some segments of the V type, notably TRBV6-2 and TRBV6-3, were excluded as indistinguishable. Reportedly, TCR beta sequences accurately predicted HLA-A and HLA-B alleles in most subjects.

Both 60 Vbeta primers and 13 Jbeta primers went into the PCR. Clones were sequenced by immunoSEQ multiplex PCR, and TCRdb holds only the in-frame ones, with some missing. The sample contains about 120,000 clones, roughly 80% of which appear only once. The rearrangement uses TRBV9 and TRBJ1-1, with a weak D call TRBD1 (6 bases). The TCR sequence derives from a female donor in good health and CMV-seronegative. The sample taken for sequencing was PBMCs. In DNA, the CDR3 is TGTGCCAGCAGCGTAGAATTGGGTGGGGGGGGGCAAGCTTTCTTT. Protein product: CASSVELGGGGQAFF.